Below are 12 T cell receptor beta chains sequenced from a single sample in a study of T cell changes during pregnancy in multiple sclerosis. Clones were sequenced by immunoSEQ multiplex PCR, and TCRdb holds only the in-frame ones, with some missing. There are roughly 41,000 clones in the sample; 90% occur only once, and about 6.7% lies in the top ten. The sample was CD8+ T cells from peripheral blood mononuclear cells, taken in the third trimester of pregnancy. The source is a female donor with multiple sclerosis, enrolled in a pregnancy study.

This clone was seen only once. This chain joins TRBV19 and TRBJ2-3, with 9 bases lining up with TRBD2. This CDR3 region has 14 residues. CDR1 is LNHDA and CDR2 is SQIVND in the germline V gene (reference sequence). V trimming: 3 bases; J trimming: 5 bases; junction bases outside the gene matches: 3. The CDR3 DNA reads TGTGCCAGTAGTATTTTAGCGGGGGAAGATACGCAGTATTTT. It codes for CASSILAGEDTQYF.

The rearrangement uses TRBV7-8 and TRBJ1-2, with TRBD1 identical over 7 bases. Germline values: CDR1 SGHVS, CDR2 FQNEAQ. There are 16 residues in the CDR3. Trimming at V came to 5 bases and at J to 0 bases, leaving 9 bases not matched to a gene. DNA for the CDR3: TGTGCCAGCAGCCACGCAACAGGGGAAGCTAACTATGGCTACACCTTC. Encoded protein: CASSHATGEANYGYTF.

This clone occurred a few times. V gene TRBV7-2 combines with J gene TRBJ1-2; no clear D. V was shortened by 2 bases and J by 3 bases, with 10 bases between the two germline ends. CDR1 is SGHTA and CDR2 is FQGNSA in the germline V gene. The CDR3 totals 14 residues. The CDR3 region has the DNA TGTGCCAGCAGCTTAATGCGGGTTGACTATGGCTACACCTTC. Translated, it gives CASSLMRVDYGYTF.

This clone has just one count. This rearrangement joins TRBV6-6 to TRBJ2-3; D may be TRBD1 (5 bases). Trimming left V 10 bases short and J 0 bases short, with 17 bases between. The V gene's germline CDR1 is MNHNY and CDR2 SVGAGI (reference sequence). The CDR3 covers 15 residues. Here the CDR3 DNA reads TGTGCCACTGGAAATGGCCAGGGCAGCACAGATACGCAGTATTTT. It yields the protein CATGNGQGSTDTQYF.

The chain is built from TRBV9 and TRBJ2-2; possible D gene TRBD1, 6 bases. V was clipped by 0 bases and J by 2 bases, with 14 bases between them. The CDR3 sequence is 17 residues long. Per the germline V gene, CDR1 is SGDLS and CDR2 is YYNGEE. The CDR3 DNA is TGTGCCAGCAGCGTAGTAGTTAGGGGGAATAACACCGGGGAGCTGTTTTTT. Protein sequence: CASSVVVRGNNTGELFF.

This clone was recorded only once. J is TRBJ2-6 and V is TRBV19, with D unclear. Germline lookup yields CDR1 LNHDA and CDR2 SQIVND (reference sequence). The CDR3 has 14 residues. The V and J ends lost 5 bases and 4 bases respectively, with 9 bases between them. The CDR3 protein is CASSVPVGANVLTF. CDR3 DNA: TGTGCCAGTAGTGTCCCCGTGGGGGCCAACGTCCTGACTTTC.

There are a few counts of this clone. The chain couples TRBV30 to TRBJ2-2, with D perhaps matching TRBD2 (6 bases). Trimming removed 0 bases from V and 3 bases from J, with 11 bases in between. Per the germline V gene, CDR1 is GTSNPN and CDR2 is SVGIG (reference sequence). This CDR3 comprises 15 residues. This CDR3 is CAWSVLREDTGELFF. In DNA, the CDR3 is TGTGCCTGGAGTGTACTGAGGGAGGACACCGGGGAGCTGTTTTTT.

This chain joins TRBV10-3 and TRBJ1-1; D unclear. Trimming took off 3 bases at V and 1 base at J, with 3 bases between the two ends. Germline V gene lookup returns CDR1 ENHRY and CDR2 SYGVKD. This CDR3 has 12 amino acids. The CDR3 nucleotides are TGTGCCATCAGTGACCGGAACACTGAAGCTTTCTTT. Protein sequence: CAISDRNTEAFF.

This clone was detected only once. This rearrangement joins TRBV7-3 to TRBJ2-1; the match to TRBD2 covers 15 bases. The ends lost 5 bases at V and 0 bases at J; junction bases unmatched: 8. CDR3 size: 19 residues. The germline V gene encodes CDR1 SGHTA and CDR2 FQGTGA. For the CDR3, the DNA is TGTGCCAGCAGCCTTGGACTAGCGGGAGGGTACAGCTCCTACAATGAGCAGTTCTTC. Translation gives CASSLGLAGGYSSYNEQFF.

The genes are TRBV7-3 and TRBJ2-7; 9 bases are shared with TRBD1. The J segment lost 2 bases and the V segment lost 2 bases, leaving 4 bases of the junction unmatched. Germline-derived CDR1 and CDR2 are SGHTA and FQGTGA. The CDR3 extends over 15 amino acids. Here the CDR3 DNA reads TGTGCCAGCAGCTTAGAGGACAGGGGACCCTACGAGCAGTACTTC. Its protein product is CASSLEDRGPYEQYF.

This chain uses TRBV4-2 with TRBJ2-7; the D gene is possibly TRBD2 (6 bases). The germline gives CDR1 LGHNA, CDR2 YNFKEQ. V was pared by 0 bases and J by 3 bases, with 12 bases between. The CDR3 extends over 15 amino acids. The CDR3: CASSQEVGTVYEQYF. For the CDR3, the DNA is TGTGCCAGCAGCCAAGAGGTTGGGACTGTCTACGAGCAGTACTTC.

V and J are TRBV2 and TRBJ1-4; D ambiguous. Trimming removed 5 bases at V and 8 bases at J, with 12 bases between. From germline, CDR1 is SNHLY and CDR2 FYNNEI. This CDR3 comprises 13 residues. The CDR3 protein is CASSIGAREKLFF. The CDR3 coding sequence is TGTGCCAGCAGTATTGGTGCGAGGGAAAAACTGTTTTTT.